Below, one T cell receptor (beta chain) is given with its context. This sample is drawn from a study of cytomegalovirus exposure and HLA in healthy donors. Amplification used 60 Vbeta primers and 13 Jbeta primers. The data were produced by immunoSEQ multiplex PCR, yet TCRdb's version contains in-frame clones alone and is incomplete. The sample includes about 200,000 clones, 60% to 80% of them seen just once. With V trimmed by 5 bases and J by 2 bases, 10 bases remained unmatched. This CDR3 has 17 amino acids. Germline assignment: CDR1 LNHDA and CDR2 SQIVND (reference sequence). This clonotype was obtained from a man younger than 35 in good health and CMV-seronegative. Sample: PBMCs. The chain employs TRBV19 and TRBJ2-7; the match to TRBD1 covers 12 bases. This chain's CDR3 is CASSVLSGTGGAYEQYF. CDR3 DNA: TGTGCCAGTAGTGTCCTCTCCGGGACAGGGGGCGCCTACGAGCAGTACTTC. The variable domain in full, with the rest retrieved from reference TRBV19 and TRBJ2-7, is DGGITQSPKYLFRKEGQNVTLSCEQNLNHDAMYWYRQDPGQGLRLIYYSQIVNDFQKGDIAEGYSVSREKKESFPLTVTSAQKNPTAFYLCASSVLSGTGGAYEQYFGPGTRLTVT.